One T cell receptor beta chain is described in this entry. This clonotype was detected ten times or more. The antigen this receptor binds is unknown. Base qualities are not provided; no much larger clone lies one nucleotide away. The germline V gene sets CDR1 to SQVTM and CDR2 to ANQGSEA. Inclusive of the bounding cysteine and phenylalanine, the CDR3 is 12 residues long. Only the CDR3 DNA stays, 36 bases, in frame from base 1. V and J are truncated by 6 bases and 7 bases respectively, leaving an intervening sequence of 16 bases. TCR beta CDR3 regions were amplified from RNA transcripts. The TCR CDR3 was subjected to a first round of RT-PCR using the HTBI primer set and the Qiagen OneStep RT-PCR kit. The libraries were constructed in a second round of multiplex PCR and then size-selected and purified. Sequencing of the libraries was done on an Illumina HiSeq2000 using paired-end 100 bp reads. Concerning the study's data processing: SOAPnuke was used to process the raw data, throwing out any read that contained adapters or uncalled bases, had a mean Phred below 15, or lacked an exact constant-primer or identifier match. High-quality paired reads were merged with COPE v1.2.5, and unique nucleotide sequences were defined as clonotypes. Clonotypes were aligned to IMGT TRBV, TRBD and TRBJ reference segments using MiTCR v1.1. The analysis included only V-J combinations with a frequency above 0.0001, which together covered around 99% of the repertoires. The TCS score was defined as the ratio of F50 (clonal expansion) to E x V (chaos), calculated using BLOSUM62-based TCRdist between CDR3 peptides within each V-J. Welch's t-statistics and random forest reduced 514 V-J features to 13, which were used in a naive Bayes classifier (R e1071). TCRdb reworked the public reads: Q25 trimming with fastp, MiXCR clone assembly, productive beta chains retained. Each entry merges the rows of one CDR3 protein and shows their most common DNA and genes. TCRdb's processing, not the authors' own work, is the source of the V and J calls. The sample yields 190,000 or so distinct CDR3 sequences; 15% to 20% were counted once. Of the sample, about two fifths is held by the ten largest clones.

Stable Graves' hyperthyroidism was defined as the absence of progression to ophthalmopathy over 18 months of follow-up. Hyperthyroidism patients were newly diagnosed, with disease duration under 2 months, and aged 18 to 65 years. The study excluded patients with uncontrolled infections, other autoimmune diseases, pregnancy or lactation. Diagnoses were based on clinical symptoms, serum thyroxine and TRAb, thyroid ultrasound and orbital computed tomography. PBMCs were separated from under 12 ml of fresh peripheral blood using Ficoll-Paque density gradient centrifugation. Trizol reagent was used to extract total RNA, and RNA quality was then checked on an Agilent 2100 Bioanalyzer. This sample is drawn from a study of T cells in Graves' hyperthyroidism and ophthalmopathy (dated by TCRdb to about 2019). About the full investigation: Peripheral blood samples were taken at the time of initial diagnosis, prior to any treatment. The study also compared thyroid tissue and blood T-cell repertoires from a handful of Graves' hyperthyroidism patients. To identify distinguishing TCR V-J signatures, a discovery cohort of about a hundred patients was used, comprising some 45 with Graves' ophthalmopathy and roughly 60 with stable Graves' hyperthyroidism. TCR Vbeta CDR3 sequencing of some 140 peripheral blood samples (more than 40 ophthalmopathy, 75 to 80 hyperthyroidism and roughly 17 progressor patients) is reported in the paper. The 75 to 100 discovery patients were randomly divided into training and test sets at a 7:3 ratio. Prospective prediction of ophthalmopathy was tested in an independent validation cohort of some 19 hyperthyroidism patients and some 17 patients who later progressed to ophthalmopathy. After blood sampling, hyperthyroidism patients were treated with methimazole at a starting dose of 30 mg daily, and ophthalmopathy patients were treated with high-dose intravenous methylprednisolone.

Summary of the overall study and its limitations: No statistical method was used to set the sample size in advance, and investigators knew the group allocation. A 13 V-J signature model separated ophthalmopathy from stable hyperthyroidism, with approximately 86% sensitivity and 81.08% specificity in cross-validation and 80%/75% in testing. In validation, the model predicted progression to ophthalmopathy with approximately 71% sensitivity and less than 75% specificity, a median of 6.5 months before onset. Most expanded thyroid clonotypes (frequency above 0.001) were also found in blood, which suggests that blood repertoires may mirror thyroid immune responses.

Sequencing input: blood. The clonotype comes from a man between 35 and 55 years old with Graves' hyperthyroidism. Recombination linked TRBV29-1 to TRBJ2-7, with TRBD2 tentatively as D gene (6 bases match). CDR3 region: CSVSHQEGEQYF. The nucleotide sequence reads as follows: TGCAGCGTCAGCCATCAGGAGGGGGAGCAGTACTTC.